This T cell receptor (beta chain) is from a study of neurological immune-mediated disorders. Study in general: The multiple sclerosis group of roughly 35 included roughly 30 relapsing-remitting and 3 secondary progressive patients.

This clonotype was counted ten times or more. TCRdb re-called the 5' RACE reads with MiXCR, one entry per CDR3 protein. The sample contains 45,000 or so distinct CDR3 sequences, 2.5% to 3.5% of which appear only once. The sample comprised PBMCs. The receptor was isolated from a woman in her fifties or sixties with multiple sclerosis.

CDR3 sequence: CASSLGGDGSHEQYF. In DNA, the CDR3 is TGCGCCAGCAGCTTGGGTGGCGACGGTTCCCACGAGCAGTACTTC. The chain links TRBV5-1 to TRBJ2-7; D ambiguous. The ends were cut back, 0 bases at V and 5 bases at J, with 15 bases in the middle. From germline, CDR1 is SGHRS and CDR2 YFSETQ. The CDR3 has 15 amino acids.